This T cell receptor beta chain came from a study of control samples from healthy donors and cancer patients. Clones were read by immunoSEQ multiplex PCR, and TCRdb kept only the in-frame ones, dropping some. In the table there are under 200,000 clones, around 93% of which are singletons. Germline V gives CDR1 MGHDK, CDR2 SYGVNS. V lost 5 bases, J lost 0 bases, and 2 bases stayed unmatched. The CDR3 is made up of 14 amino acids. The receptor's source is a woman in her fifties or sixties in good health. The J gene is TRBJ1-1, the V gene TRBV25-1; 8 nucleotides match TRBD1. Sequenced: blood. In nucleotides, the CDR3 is TGTGCCAGCAGTTTACAGGGGGTGAACACTGAAGCTTTCTTT. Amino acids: CASSLQGVNTEAFF.